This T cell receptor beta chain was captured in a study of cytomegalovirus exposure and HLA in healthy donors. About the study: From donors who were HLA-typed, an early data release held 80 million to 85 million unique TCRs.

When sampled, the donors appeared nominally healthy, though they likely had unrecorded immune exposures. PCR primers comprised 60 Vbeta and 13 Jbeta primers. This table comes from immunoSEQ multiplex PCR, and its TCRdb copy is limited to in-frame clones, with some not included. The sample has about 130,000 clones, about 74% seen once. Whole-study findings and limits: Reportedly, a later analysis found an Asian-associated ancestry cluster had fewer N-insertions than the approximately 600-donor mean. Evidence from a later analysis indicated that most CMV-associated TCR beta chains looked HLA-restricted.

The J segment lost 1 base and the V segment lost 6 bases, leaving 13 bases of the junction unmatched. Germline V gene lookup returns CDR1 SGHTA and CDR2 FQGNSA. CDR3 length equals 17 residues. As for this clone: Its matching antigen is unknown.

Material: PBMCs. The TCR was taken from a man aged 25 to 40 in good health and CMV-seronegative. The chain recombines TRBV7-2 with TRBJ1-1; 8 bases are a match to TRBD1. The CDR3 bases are TGTGCCAGCAGGTACAGACAGGGGTGGAGGTCGAACACTGAAGCTTTCTTT. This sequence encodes CASRYRQGWRSNTEAFF.